This TCR beta chain was observed in a study of T cell responses to AZD1222 COVID-19 vaccine. Sequenced by immunoSEQ multiplex PCR; TCRdb stores in-frame clones only, minus some. The sample lists 100,000 to 120,000 clones, around 92% seen once, with roughly 7% in the top ten. The ends were cut back, 4 bases at V and 6 bases at J, with 12 bases in the middle. In germline, CDR1 is KGHSY, CDR2 FQNENV. The CDR3 is 13 residues long. This chain connects TRBV16 to TRBJ1-2; tentatively, D is TRBD1 (5 bases). This TCR was sampled from an adult in good health. Sequenced here: peripheral blood, sampled on day 0 of AZD1222 vaccination. The chain's CDR3 is CASSPRDSDGYTF. The CDR3 DNA reads TGTGCCAGCAGCCCAAGGGACTCCGATGGCTACACCTTC.